Below are 7 T cell receptor beta chains sequenced from a single sample in a study of blood T cells in healthy people across ages. The authors ran a second PCR of roughly 6 to 12 cycles using a sample-barcoded 5' primer and a J-beta primer mix. TCRdb used MiXCR to reprocess the 5' RACE reads, holding one entry per CDR3 protein. Of under 1,100,000 distinct CDR3 sequences listed, approximately 26% are singletons. A further study also used this sample, focusing on T cells of mothers and their children.

Sequenced sample: blood. Receptors originate from a girl aged 2-15 years in good health.

This clonotype was counted between two and nine times. The chain is built from TRBV5-6 and TRBJ1-1; D remains unclear. Between the trimmed V and J ends, which lost 2 bases and 1 base, there was a span of 9 bases. The CDR3 length is 14 residues. The V gene's germline CDR1 is SGHDT and CDR2 YYEEEE. The DNA of the CDR3 is TGTGCCAGCAGCTTCGGCCCCCCGAACACTGAAGCTTTCTTT. It specifies CASSFGPPNTEAFF.

The chain recombines TRBV7-9 with TRBJ1-2, with a weak D call TRBD1 (5 bases). Trimming left V 7 bases short and J 4 bases short, with 13 bases between. Germline CDR1 and CDR2: SEHNR and FQNEAQ (reference sequence). The CDR3 is made up of 13 amino acids. DNA of the CDR3: TGTGCCAGCATGGGCAGGGCGGGCTATGGCTACACCTTC. Protein: CASMGRAGYGYTF. Combining the CDR3 with reference TRBV7-9 and TRBJ1-2 gives the whole variable domain DTGVSQNPRHKITKRGQNVTFRCDPISEHNRLYWYRQTLGQGPEFLTYFQNEAQLEKSRLLSDRFSAERPKGSFSTLEIQRTEQGDSAMYLCASMGRAGYGYTFGSGTRLTVV.

The chain links TRBV20-1 to TRBJ1-4, with D hard to call. CDR1 and CDR2 from the germline V gene are DFQATT and SNEGSKA (reference sequence). The ends were cut back, 1 base at V and 4 bases at J, with 10 bases in the middle. The CDR3 loop spans 14 amino acids. The CDR3 reads CSARVGRNNEKLFF. Here the CDR3 DNA reads TGCAGTGCTAGAGTCGGCAGGAATAATGAAAAACTGTTTTTT.

The V call is TRBV2, the J call TRBJ2-3, with 7 bases fitting TRBD2. Unmatched junction bases numbered 3, after V lost 2 bases and J lost 7 bases. The germline gives CDR1 SNHLY, CDR2 FYNNEI. This CDR3 region has 13 residues. CDR3 coding DNA: TGTGCCAGCAGTGAAAGGCGGGGGTATACGCAGTATTTT. Protein product: CASSERRGYTQYF. The variable domain in full, completed from reference TRBV2 and TRBJ2-3, reads EPEVTQTPSHQVTQMGQEVILRCVPISNHLYFYWYRQILGQKVEFLVSFYNNEISEKSEIFDDQFSVERPDGSNFTLKIRSTKLEDSAMYFCASSERRGYTQYFGPGTRLTVL.

The chain has TRBV4-1 and TRBJ2-3, with D possibly TRBD2 on 6 matching bases. Germline V gene sequence: CDR1 MGHRA, CDR2 YSYEKL. The ends were cut back, 1 base at V and 7 bases at J, with 24 bases in the middle. CDR3 length: 18 amino acids. CDR3 loop: CASSQGRDRDLRTHTQYF. The CDR3 nucleotides are TGCGCCAGCAGCCAAGGGCGGGACCGGGACCTTCGTACCCATACGCAGTATTTT.

This clonotype has just a few counts. This chain joins TRBV11-2 and TRBJ2-2; 12 bases fit TRBD2. The germline gives CDR1 SGHAT, CDR2 FQNNGV. V lost 2 bases and J lost 3; bases outside the gene matches: 13. CDR3 length: 20 amino acids. CDR3 DNA: TGTGCCAGCAGCTTAAGGGGAGGGCCTAGCGGGGGGGCCTACACCGGGGAGCTGTTTTTT. It encodes CASSLRGGPSGGAYTGELFF.

This clonotype was detected a few times. The J gene is TRBJ1-2, the V gene TRBV20-1; possible D gene TRBD1, 5 bases. Germline V gives CDR1 DFQATT, CDR2 SNEGSKA (reference sequence). This CDR3 contains 14 residues. The V end was cut by 1 base, the J end by 6 bases, with 15 bases between. The CDR3 sequence: CSARGDLTVHGYTF. The CDR3 region has the DNA TGCAGTGCTAGAGGGGACCTAACGGTCCATGGCTACACCTTC.